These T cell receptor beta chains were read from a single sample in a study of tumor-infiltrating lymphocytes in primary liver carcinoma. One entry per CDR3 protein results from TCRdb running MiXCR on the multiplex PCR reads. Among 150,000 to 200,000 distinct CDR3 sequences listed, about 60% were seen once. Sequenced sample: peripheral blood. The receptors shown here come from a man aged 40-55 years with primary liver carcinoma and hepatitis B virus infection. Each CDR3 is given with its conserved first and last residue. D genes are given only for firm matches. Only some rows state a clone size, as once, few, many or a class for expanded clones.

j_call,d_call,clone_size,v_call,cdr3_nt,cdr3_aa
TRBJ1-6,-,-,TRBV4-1,TGCGCCAGCAGCCAAGATCCGCAGGCGCACAATTCACCCCTCCACTTT,CASSQDPQAHNSPLHF
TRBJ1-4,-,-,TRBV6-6,TGTGCCAGCAGTTACCTTGAGACCGAAAAACTGTCTTTT,CASSYLETEKLSF
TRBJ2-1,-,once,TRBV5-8,TGTGCCAGCCTCCGGCGGGATTATCAATGGTTCTTC,CASLRRDYQWFF
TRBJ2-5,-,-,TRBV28,TGTGCCAGCAATGCCCCGGGCCTGGGGGAGACCCAGTACTTC,CASNAPGLGETQYF
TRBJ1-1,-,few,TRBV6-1,TGTGCCAGCATGGGGGAGGGCACTGAAGCTTTCTTT,CASMGEGTEAFF
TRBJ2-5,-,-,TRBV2,TGTGCCAGCAGTGAAGGGCTAGCGTCCGAGACCCAGTACTTC,CASSEGLASETQYF
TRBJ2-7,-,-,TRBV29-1,TGCGGCGTGGGGCCTCCTTCCAACTCCTACAATGAGCAGTACTTC,CGVGPPSNSYNEQYF
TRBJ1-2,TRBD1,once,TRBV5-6,TGTGCCAGCAGCCTGGGACAGGGGGCGCGGGTCGGAGGCCACACCTTC,CASSLGQGARVGGHTF
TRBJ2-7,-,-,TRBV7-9,TGTGCCAGCAGCCCTCGGGACGGTCTCTCCTACGAGCAGTACTTC,CASSPRDGLSYEQYF
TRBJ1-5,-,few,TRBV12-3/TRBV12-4,TGTGCCAGCAGTTTGCAGCAGGGCGACCAGCCCCAGCATTTT,CASSLQQGDQPQHF
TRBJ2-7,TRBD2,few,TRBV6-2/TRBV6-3,TGTGCCAGCAGGCCCGATAGCGGGGGTCGAGCGGACTTC,CASRPDSGGRADF
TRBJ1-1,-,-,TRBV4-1,TGCGACAGCAGCCACGCCGCGGGAGGGCATATGAACACTGAAGCTTTCTTT,CDSSHAAGGHMNTEAFF
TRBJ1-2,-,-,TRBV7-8,TGTGCCAGCAGCTTAGGGGGGGCAGTCTATGGCTACACCTTC,CASSLGGAVYGYTF
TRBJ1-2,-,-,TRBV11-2,TGTGCCGGCAGCTTAGCACGGAATTCTGGCTACACCTTC,CAGSLARNSGYTF
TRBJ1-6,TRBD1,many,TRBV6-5,TGTGCCAGCAGTTACTCGGGGCTACAGGGGGCGAGAAATTCACCCCTCCACTTT,CASSYSGLQGARNSPLHF
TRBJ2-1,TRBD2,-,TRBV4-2,TGTGCCAGCAGCGTAACAGGGACTAGCGTGGACAACGAGCAGTTCTTC,CASSVTGTSVDNEQFF
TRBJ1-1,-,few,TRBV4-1,TGCGCCAGCAGTATCAGGGTCAGTTTCACTGAAGCTTTCTTT,CASSIRVSFTEAFF
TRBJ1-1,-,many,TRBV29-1,TGCAGCGCCGAAAGGGGGGCGCAGGCCACTGAAGCTTTCTTT,CSAERGAQATEAFF